Below are 12 T cell receptor beta chains sequenced from a single sample in a study of control samples from healthy donors and cancer patients (dated by TCRdb to 2019 to 2021). Preparation of the library involved the immunoSEQ multiplex PCR assay. Held by TCRdb, this immuneACCESS table contains in-frame sequences only and omits some clones. Under half of the omission traces to an unresolved V gene where checked; the cause of the rest is unknown. The sample contains approximately 82,000 clones, approximately 94% of them found a single time. 1.3% of the sample goes to the ten largest clones. The sequencing sample was made of PBMCs. The receptors originated from a woman between 35 and 50 years old with lung cancer.

This clone has only one observation. The J gene is TRBJ1-2, the V gene TRBV9; maybe TRBD1 (5 bases). CDR1 is SGDLS and CDR2 is YYNGEE in the germline V gene. V was pared by 2 bases and J by 8 bases, with 13 bases between. The CDR3 sequence is 13 residues long. CDR3 sequence (DNA): TGTGCCAGCAGCGTGACCGGGACGGGGGGCTACACCTTC. It specifies CASSVTGTGGYTF.

V and J are TRBV5-6 and TRBJ1-2; D is perhaps TRBD1 (5 bases). Looked up from germline, CDR1 is SGHDT and CDR2 is YYEEEE. With 1 base removed from V and 8 bases from J, the gap between germline ends came to 15 bases. The CDR3 spans 14 residues. CDR3 sequence (DNA): TGTGCCAGCAGCTTGAATTGGCGGGGACGCGGCTACACCTTC. Protein product: CASSLNWRGRGYTF. The entire variable domain, with the rest obtained from reference TRBV5-6 and TRBJ1-2, is as follows: DAGVTQSPTHLIKTRGQQVTLRCSPKSGHDTVSWYQQALGQGPQFIFQYYEEEERQRGNFPDRFSGHQFPNYSSELNVNALLLGDSALYLCASSLNWRGRGYTFGSGTRLTVV.

The chain joins TRBV5-5 to TRBJ2-3; 8 positions agree with TRBD2. Germline CDR1 reads SGHKS; CDR2 reads YYEKEE (reference sequence). The CDR3 has 14 residues. V gave up 7 bases and J gave up 4 bases; unmatched junction bases: 8. The CDR3 is CASGTSGVSDTQYF. The CDR3 bases are TGTGCCAGCGGTACTAGCGGTGTATCAGATACGCAGTATTTT.

This rearrangement joins TRBV18 to TRBJ1-1; D gene unclear. Trimming took off 3 bases at V and 1 base at J, with 9 bases between the two ends. The CDR3 covers 14 residues. Germline V gene data show CDR1 as KGHSH and CDR2 as LQKENI. This CDR3 reads CASSPIRQNTEAFF. The DNA of the CDR3 is TGTGCCAGCTCACCTATCAGGCAGAACACTGAAGCTTTCTTT.

The chain joins TRBV6-5 to TRBJ2-6; D remains unclear. CDR1 and CDR2 (germline): MNHEY, SVGAGI. Deletions cut 7 bases from V and 0 bases from J, with 10 bases between. The CDR3 is 15 residues long. This CDR3 reads CASIYRSSGANVLTF. The CDR3 DNA reads TGTGCCAGCATTTATAGGAGCTCTGGGGCCAACGTCCTGACTTTC.

The chain combines TRBV5-5 with TRBJ1-2, with 7 bases fitting TRBD1. CDR1 is SGHKS and CDR2 is YYEKEE in the germline V gene (reference sequence). This CDR3 is built from 15 residues. Trimming took 2 bases from V and 8 from J; bases not matched to a gene: 12. CDR3 in DNA: TGTGCCAGCAGCTTAGGTAGTGCGTCAGGGGGAGGCTACACCTTC. This codes for CASSLGSASGGGYTF.

The chain combines TRBV10-3 with TRBJ2-1; D gene unclear. Germline CDR1 is ENHRY and CDR2 is SYGVKD. The CDR3 spans 12 residues. Trimming stripped 11 bases from V and 5 bases from J, with 13 bases between. The CDR3 protein is CASLGPNNEQFF. The CDR3 DNA sequence: TGTGCCTCCTTGGGTCCGAACAATGAGCAGTTCTTC.

V and J are TRBV10-1 and TRBJ2-7; D is unclear. Germline V gene data show CDR1 as WNHNN and CDR2 as SYGVQD (reference sequence). V lost 6 bases to trimming and J lost 0 bases, with 12 bases between them. The CDR3 is 14 residues long. CDR3 protein: CASSWGRSSYEQYF. The CDR3 nucleotides are TGCGCCAGCAGCTGGGGTAGGAGCTCCTACGAGCAGTACTTC.

The rearrangement uses TRBV27 and TRBJ2-7; D might be TRBD1 (6 bases). The germline V gene encodes CDR1 MNHEY and CDR2 SMNVEV (reference sequence). The CDR3 consists of 13 residues. V dropped 6 bases and J dropped 3 bases, with 12 bases sitting between them. The chain's CDR3 is CASSQGQHYEQYF. CDR3 coding DNA: TGTGCCAGCAGCCAAGGACAGCACTACGAGCAGTACTTC.

The chain carries TRBV7-8 and TRBJ1-5, with 9 bases fitting TRBD1. From germline, CDR1 is SGHVS and CDR2 FQNEAQ. The V gene end was trimmed by 2 bases and the J gene end by 8 bases; junction bases not matched to a gene: 7. This CDR3 spans 15 amino acids. CDR3 nucleotide sequence: TGTGCCAGCAGCTTACGGGACAGGGAGGTAGAGCCCCAGCATTTT. It translates to CASSLRDREVEPQHF.

This chain links TRBV5-1 with TRBJ1-1; 7 bases fit TRBD1. Germline assignment: CDR1 SGHRS and CDR2 YFSETQ. V shed 4 bases, J shed 3 bases, and the junction held 3 bases outside the gene matches. This CDR3 has 13 amino acids. CDR3 protein: CASSTQGDTEAFF. In nucleotides, the CDR3 is TGCGCCAGCAGCACCCAGGGGGACACTGAAGCTTTCTTT.

The chain is built from TRBV9 and TRBJ1-1; D not resolved. Germline V gene lookup returns CDR1 SGDLS and CDR2 YYNGEE. Trimming removed 3 bases from V and 0 bases from J, with 9 bases in between. CDR3 length: 14 amino acids. In DNA, the CDR3 is TGTGCCAGCAGCGCTGACATCTTGAACACTGAAGCTTTCTTT. Its translation: CASSADILNTEAFF.